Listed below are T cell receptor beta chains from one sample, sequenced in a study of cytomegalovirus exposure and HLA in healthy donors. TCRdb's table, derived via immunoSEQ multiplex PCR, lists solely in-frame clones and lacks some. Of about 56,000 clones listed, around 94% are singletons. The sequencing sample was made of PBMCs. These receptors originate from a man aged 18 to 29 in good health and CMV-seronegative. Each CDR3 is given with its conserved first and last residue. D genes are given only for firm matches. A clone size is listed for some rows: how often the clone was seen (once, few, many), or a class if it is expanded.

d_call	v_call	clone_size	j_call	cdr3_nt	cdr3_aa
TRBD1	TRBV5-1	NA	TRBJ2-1	TGCGCCAGCAGCTTGCCGGGACAGGGGGACGGTGAGCAGTTCTTC	CASSLPGQGDGEQFF
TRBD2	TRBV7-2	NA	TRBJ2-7	TGTGCCAGCAGTCTAGCGGGGTCCTACGAGCAGTACTTC	CASSLAGSYEQYF
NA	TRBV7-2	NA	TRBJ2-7	TGTGCCAGCAGCCGGAGGGCCTACGAGCAGTACTTC	CASSRRAYEQYF
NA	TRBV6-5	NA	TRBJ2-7	TGTGCCAGCAGTTACTCACGGGGAATGGGATACGAGCAGTACTTC	CASSYSRGMGYEQYF
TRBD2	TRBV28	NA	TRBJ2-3	TGTGCCAGCAGGACTAGCGGGATAACAGATACGCAGTATTTT	CASRTSGITDTQYF
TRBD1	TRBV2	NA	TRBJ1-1	TGTGCCAGCAGTCGGGACAGGCAAAAGAACACTGAAGCTTTCTTT	CASSRDRQKNTEAFF
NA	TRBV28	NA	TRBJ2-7	TGTGCCAGCAGTCCGACAGCCCCTCAGGGGCAGTACTTC	CASSPTAPQGQYF
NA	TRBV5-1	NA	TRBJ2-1	TGCGCCAGCAGACCATTTAGCGGCACCTACAATGAGCAGTTCTTC	CASRPFSGTYNEQFF
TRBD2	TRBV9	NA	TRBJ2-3	TGTGCCAGCAGCGTGCTTAGCGGGGTCACAGATACGCAGTATTTT	CASSVLSGVTDTQYF
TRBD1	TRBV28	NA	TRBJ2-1	TGTGCCAGCAGCCCGCCGGGACAGGGTTACAATGAGCAGTTCTTC	CASSPPGQGYNEQFF
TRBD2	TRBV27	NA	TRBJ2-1	TGTGCCAGCAGTCCAGAAGCGGGGTGGGTGAGAAATGAGCAGTTCTTC	CASSPEAGWVRNEQFF
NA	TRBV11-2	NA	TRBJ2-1	TGTGCCAGCAGCTATAAACTGGTATGGGAGAGTAGGAATGAGCAGTTCTTC	CASSYKLVWESRNEQFF
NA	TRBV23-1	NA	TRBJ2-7	TGCGCCAGCAGTCAATCAACAGCCCCGTACGAGCAGTACTTC	CASSQSTAPYEQYF
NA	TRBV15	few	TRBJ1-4	TGTGCCACCAGCAGAGATGTCGTAAATGAAAAACTGTTTTTT	CATSRDVVNEKLFF
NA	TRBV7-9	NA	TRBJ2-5	TGTGCCAGCAGCCCGAGGGGGGGGGATCGAGAGACCCAGTACTTC	CASSPRGGDRETQYF
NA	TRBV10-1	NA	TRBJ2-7	TGCGCCAGCAGTGAGGCTAGCGCTAGCTCCTACGAGCAGTACTTC	CASSEASASSYEQYF
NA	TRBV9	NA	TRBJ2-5	TGTGCCAGCAGCGTAGCTGAGGAGACCCAGTACTTC	CASSVAEETQYF
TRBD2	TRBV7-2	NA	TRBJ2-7	TGTGCCGTCAGGCTAGCGGGAAACTTCGAATGGTACGAGCAGTACTTC	CAVRLAGNFEWYEQYF
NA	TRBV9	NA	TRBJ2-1	TGTGCCAGCAGCGTAGTTGCGGGTCTAAGCTCCTACAATGAGCAGTTCTTC	CASSVVAGLSSYNEQFF
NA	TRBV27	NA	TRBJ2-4	TGTGCCAGCAGCCAAATGGCAGGAGCCAAAAACATTCAGTACTTC	CASSQMAGAKNIQYF
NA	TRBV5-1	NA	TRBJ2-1	TGCGCCAGCAGCGATCAGGGCTTCAATGAGCAGTTCTTC	CASSDQGFNEQFF
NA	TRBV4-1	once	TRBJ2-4	TGCGCCAGCAGCCATCCCCCAACCGGGGGGCCAGCCAAAAACATTCAGTACTTC	CASSHPPTGGPAKNIQYF
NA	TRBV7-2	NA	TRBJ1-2	TGTGCCAGCAGCAACGACACCTACTATGGCTACACCTTC	CASSNDTYYGYTF
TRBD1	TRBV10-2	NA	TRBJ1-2	TGCGCCAGCGCGACAGGGGAGGATGGCTACACCTTC	CASATGEDGYTF
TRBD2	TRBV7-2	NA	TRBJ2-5	TGTGCCAGCACCCTGAGCGCGGGAGGAGAGACCCAGTACTTC	CASTLSAGGETQYF